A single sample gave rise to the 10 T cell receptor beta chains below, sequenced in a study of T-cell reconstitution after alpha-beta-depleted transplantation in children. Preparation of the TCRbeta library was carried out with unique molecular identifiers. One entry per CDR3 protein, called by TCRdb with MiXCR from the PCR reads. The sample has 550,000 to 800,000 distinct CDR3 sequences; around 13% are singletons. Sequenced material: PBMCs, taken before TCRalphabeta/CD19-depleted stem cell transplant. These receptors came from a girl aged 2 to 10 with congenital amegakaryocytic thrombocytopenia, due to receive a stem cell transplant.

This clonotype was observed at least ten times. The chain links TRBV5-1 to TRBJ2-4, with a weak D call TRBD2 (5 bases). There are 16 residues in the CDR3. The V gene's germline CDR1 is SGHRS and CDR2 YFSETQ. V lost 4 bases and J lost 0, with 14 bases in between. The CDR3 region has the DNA TGCGCCAGCAGCCCGATCCTAGCACTAGCCAAAAACATTCAGTACTTC. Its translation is CASSPILALAKNIQYF.

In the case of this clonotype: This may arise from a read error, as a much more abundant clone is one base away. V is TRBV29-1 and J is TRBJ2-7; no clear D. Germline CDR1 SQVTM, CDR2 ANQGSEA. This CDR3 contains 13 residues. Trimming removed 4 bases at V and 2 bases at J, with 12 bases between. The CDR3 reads CSVVLESTYEQYF. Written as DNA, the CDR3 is TGCAGCGTTGTCTTGGAGTCGACCTACGAGCAGTACTTC.

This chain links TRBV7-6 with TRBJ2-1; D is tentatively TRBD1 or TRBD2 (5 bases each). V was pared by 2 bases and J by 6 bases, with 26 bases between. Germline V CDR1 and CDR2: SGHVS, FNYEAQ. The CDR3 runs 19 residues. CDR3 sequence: CASSLIPPGWGMAGNEQFF. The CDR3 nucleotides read TGTGCCAGCAGCTTAATCCCTCCGGGATGGGGGATGGCCGGCAATGAGCAGTTCTTC. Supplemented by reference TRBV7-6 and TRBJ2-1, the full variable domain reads GAGVSQSPRYKVTKRGQDVALRCDPISGHVSLYWYRQALGQGPEFLTYFNYEAQQDKSGLPNDRFSAERPEGSISTLTIQRTEQRDSAMYRCASSLIPPGWGMAGNEQFFGPGTRLTVL.

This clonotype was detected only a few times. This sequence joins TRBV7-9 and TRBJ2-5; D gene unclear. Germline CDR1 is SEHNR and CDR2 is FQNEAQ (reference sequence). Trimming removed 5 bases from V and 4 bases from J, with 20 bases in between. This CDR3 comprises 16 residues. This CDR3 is CASSPITQTTRETQYF. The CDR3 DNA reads TGTGCCAGCAGCCCCATCACACAGACGACCAGAGAGACCCAGTACTTC.

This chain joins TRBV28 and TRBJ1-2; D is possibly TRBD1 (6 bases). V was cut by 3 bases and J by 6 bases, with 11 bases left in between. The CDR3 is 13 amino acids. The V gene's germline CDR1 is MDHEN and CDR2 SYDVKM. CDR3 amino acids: CASSLETGDGYTF. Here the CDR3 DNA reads TGTGCCAGCAGTTTGGAGACAGGAGATGGCTACACCTTC.

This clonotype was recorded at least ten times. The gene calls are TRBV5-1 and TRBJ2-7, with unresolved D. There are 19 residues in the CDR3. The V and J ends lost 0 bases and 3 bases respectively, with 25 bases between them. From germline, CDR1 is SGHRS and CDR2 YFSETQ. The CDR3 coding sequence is TGCGCCAGCAGCTTGGTAACTGGAGCGCTCGCCTATGGGGTCTACGAGCAGTACTTC. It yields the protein CASSLVTGALAYGVYEQYF.

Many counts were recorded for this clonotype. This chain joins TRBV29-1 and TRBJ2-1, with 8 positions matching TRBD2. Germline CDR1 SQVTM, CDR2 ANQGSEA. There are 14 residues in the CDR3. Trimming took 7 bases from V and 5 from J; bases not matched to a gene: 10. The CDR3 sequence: CSGMERLANNEQFF. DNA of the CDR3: TGCAGCGGGATGGAAAGACTAGCGAACAATGAGCAGTTCTTC.

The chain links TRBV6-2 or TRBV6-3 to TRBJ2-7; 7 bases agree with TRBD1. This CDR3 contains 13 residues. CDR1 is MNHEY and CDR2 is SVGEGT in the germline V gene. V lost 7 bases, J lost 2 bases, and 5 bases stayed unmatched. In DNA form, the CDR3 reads TGTGCCAGCACCACAGGGGTAACCTACGAGCAGTACTTC. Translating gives CASTTGVTYEQYF.

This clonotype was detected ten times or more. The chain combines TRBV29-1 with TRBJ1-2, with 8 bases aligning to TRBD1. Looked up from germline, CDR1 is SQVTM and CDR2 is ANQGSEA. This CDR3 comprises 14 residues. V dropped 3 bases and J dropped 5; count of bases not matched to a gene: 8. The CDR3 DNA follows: TGCAGCGTTGACTCGAGAACAGGGGGGTATGGCTACACCTTC. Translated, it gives CSVDSRTGGYGYTF. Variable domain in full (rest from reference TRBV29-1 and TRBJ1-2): SAVISQKPSRDICQRGTSLTIQCQVDSQVTMMFWYRQQPGQSLTLIATANQGSEATYESGFVIDKFPISRPNLTFSTLTVSNMSPEDSSIYLCSVDSRTGGYGYTFGSGTRLTVV.

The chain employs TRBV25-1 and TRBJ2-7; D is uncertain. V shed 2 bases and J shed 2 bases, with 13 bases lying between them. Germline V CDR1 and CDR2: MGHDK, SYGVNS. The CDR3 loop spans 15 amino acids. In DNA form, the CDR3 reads TGTGCCAGCAGTGAAAGAAGTGATGGCCCCTACGAGCAGTACTTC. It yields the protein CASSERSDGPYEQYF.